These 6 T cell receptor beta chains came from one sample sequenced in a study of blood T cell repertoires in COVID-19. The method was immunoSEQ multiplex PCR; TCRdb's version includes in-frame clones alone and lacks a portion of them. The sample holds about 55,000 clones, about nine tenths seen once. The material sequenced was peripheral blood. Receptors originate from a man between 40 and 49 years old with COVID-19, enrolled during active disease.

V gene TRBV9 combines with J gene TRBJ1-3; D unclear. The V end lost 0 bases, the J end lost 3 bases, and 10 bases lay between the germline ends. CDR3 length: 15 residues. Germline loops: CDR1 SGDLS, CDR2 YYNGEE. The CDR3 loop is CASSVGFGSGNTIYF. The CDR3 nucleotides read TGTGCCAGCAGCGTAGGGTTTGGGAGTGGAAACACCATATATTTT.

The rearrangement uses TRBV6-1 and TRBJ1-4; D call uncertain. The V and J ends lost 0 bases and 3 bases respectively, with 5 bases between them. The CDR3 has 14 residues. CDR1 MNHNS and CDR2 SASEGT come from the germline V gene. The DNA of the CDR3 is TGTGCCAGCAGTGAAGCGCCAGCTAATGAAAAACTGTTTTTT. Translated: CASSEAPANEKLFF.

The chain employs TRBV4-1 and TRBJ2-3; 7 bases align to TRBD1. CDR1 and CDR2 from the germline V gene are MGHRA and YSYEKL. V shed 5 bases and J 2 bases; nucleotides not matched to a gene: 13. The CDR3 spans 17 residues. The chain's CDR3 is CASSYGTAALDTDTQYF. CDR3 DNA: TGCGCCAGCAGCTACGGGACAGCGGCATTAGACACAGATACGCAGTATTTT.

The CDR3 DNA sequence: TGTGCCAGCTCACCAGATCTCCGGGCCCGGGGGACAGATACGCAGTATTTT. It codes for CASSPDLRARGTDTQYF. This sequence joins TRBV18 and TRBJ2-3; possibly TRBD2 for D (6 bases). Trimming cost V 2 bases and J 3 bases, with 18 bases left between them. This CDR3 has 17 residues. Germline CDR1 reads KGHSH; CDR2 reads LQKENI.

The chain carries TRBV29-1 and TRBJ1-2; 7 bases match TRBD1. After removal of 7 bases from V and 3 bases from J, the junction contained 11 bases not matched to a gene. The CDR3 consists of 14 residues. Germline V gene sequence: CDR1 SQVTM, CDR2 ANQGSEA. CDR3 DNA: TGCAGCGCGTCGCCGGGACAGCCAGACTATGGCTACACCTTC. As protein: CSASPGQPDYGYTF.

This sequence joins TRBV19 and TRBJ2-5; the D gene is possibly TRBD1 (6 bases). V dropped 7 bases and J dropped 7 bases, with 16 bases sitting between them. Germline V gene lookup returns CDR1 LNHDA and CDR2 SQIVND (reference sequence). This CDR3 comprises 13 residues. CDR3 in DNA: TGTGCCAGTACCGGGGTCTTAGGGGGGACCCAGTACTTC. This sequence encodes CASTGVLGGTQYF.